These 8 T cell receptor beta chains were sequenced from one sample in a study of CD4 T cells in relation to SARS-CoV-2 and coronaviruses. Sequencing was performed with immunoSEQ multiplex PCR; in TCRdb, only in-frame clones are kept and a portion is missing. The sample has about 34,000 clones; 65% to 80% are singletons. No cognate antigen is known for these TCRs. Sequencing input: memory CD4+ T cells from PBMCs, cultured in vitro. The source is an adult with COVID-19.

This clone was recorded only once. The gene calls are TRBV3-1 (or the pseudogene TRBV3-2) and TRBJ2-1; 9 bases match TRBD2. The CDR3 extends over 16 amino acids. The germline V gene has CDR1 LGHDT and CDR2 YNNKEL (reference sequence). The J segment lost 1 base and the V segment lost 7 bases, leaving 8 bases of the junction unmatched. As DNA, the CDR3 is TGTGCCAGCACCCTTGGACTAGCGCTTTCCTACAATGAGCAGTTCTTC. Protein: CASTLGLALSYNEQFF.

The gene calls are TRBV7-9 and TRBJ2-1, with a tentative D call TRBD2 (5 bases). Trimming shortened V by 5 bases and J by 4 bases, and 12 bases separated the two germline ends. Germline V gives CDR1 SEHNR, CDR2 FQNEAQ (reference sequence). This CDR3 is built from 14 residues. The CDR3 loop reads CASSRAGIYNEQFF. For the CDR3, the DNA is TGTGCCAGCAGCAGGGCCGGGATATACAATGAGCAGTTCTTC.

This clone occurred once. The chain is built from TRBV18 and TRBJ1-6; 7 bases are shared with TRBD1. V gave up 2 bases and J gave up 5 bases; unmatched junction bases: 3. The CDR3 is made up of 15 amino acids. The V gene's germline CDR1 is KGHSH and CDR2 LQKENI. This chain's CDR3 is CASSPLGQNNSPLHF. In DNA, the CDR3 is TGTGCCAGCTCACCATTGGGACAGAATAATTCACCCCTCCACTTT.

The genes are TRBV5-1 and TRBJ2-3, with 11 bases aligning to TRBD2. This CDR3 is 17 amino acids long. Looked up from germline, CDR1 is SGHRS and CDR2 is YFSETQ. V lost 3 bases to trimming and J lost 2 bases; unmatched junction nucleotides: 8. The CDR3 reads CASSWGTSGSLTDTQYF. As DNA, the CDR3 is TGCGCCAGCAGCTGGGGGACTAGCGGATCACTCACAGATACGCAGTATTTT.

The DNA of the CDR3 is TGTGCCAGCAGGACTAGCGGGAGTGGCAATGAGCAGTTCTTC. Protein: CASRTSGSGNEQFF. The chain employs TRBV6-5 and TRBJ2-1, with 12 bases that match TRBD2. The CDR3 is 14 amino acids. J gave up 6 bases and V 6 bases, and 3 bases lay outside the gene matches. Germline lookup yields CDR1 MNHEY and CDR2 SVGAGI.

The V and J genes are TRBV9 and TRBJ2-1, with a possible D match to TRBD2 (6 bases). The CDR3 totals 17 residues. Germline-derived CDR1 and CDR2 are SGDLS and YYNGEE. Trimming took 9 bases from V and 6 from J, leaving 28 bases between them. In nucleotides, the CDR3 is TGTGCCACCTCCACCGGGCCTTTAGCGGCTTTCACCAATGAGCAGTTCTTC. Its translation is CATSTGPLAAFTNEQFF. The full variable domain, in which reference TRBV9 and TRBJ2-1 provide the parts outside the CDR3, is DSGVTQTPKHLITATGQRVTLRCSPRSGDLSVYWYQQSLDQGLQFLIQYYNGEERAKGNILERFSAQQFPDLHSELNLSSLELGDSALYFCATSTGPLAAFTNEQFFGPGTRLTVL.

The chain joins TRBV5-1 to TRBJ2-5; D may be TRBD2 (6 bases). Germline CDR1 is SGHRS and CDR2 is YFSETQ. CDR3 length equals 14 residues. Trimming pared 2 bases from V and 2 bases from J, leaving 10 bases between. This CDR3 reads CASSFLADQETQYF. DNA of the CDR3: TGCGCCAGCAGCTTTTTAGCGGATCAAGAGACCCAGTACTTC.

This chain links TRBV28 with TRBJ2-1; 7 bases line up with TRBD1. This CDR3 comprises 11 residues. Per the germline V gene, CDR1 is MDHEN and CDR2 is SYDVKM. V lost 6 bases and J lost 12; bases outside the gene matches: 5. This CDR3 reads CASSHNRGQFF. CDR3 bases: TGTGCCAGCAGCCATAACAGGGGGCAGTTCTTC.